Listed here are 5 T cell receptor beta chains from one sample, sequenced in a study of CD8+ T cells in alopecia areata. Reverse transcription of extracted RNA yielded cDNA, which provided the sequencing template. Sequencing used immunoSEQ multiplex PCR; TCRdb keeps in-frame clones, though not all of them. Of 200,000 to 250,000 clones listed, less than 75% are singletons. The treatment here: oral pan-JAK inhibitor, 5-10 mg twice daily. The sequenced sample was CD4+ T cells sorted from blood, obtained at week 4, from a patient treated with tofacitinib. These receptor sequences come from a human donor with alopecia areata.

The chain recombines TRBV5-6 with TRBJ2-7; 9 bases are shared with TRBD1. This CDR3 region has 16 residues. CDR1 and CDR2 (germline): SGHDT, YYEEEE. With V trimmed by 4 bases and J by 2 bases, 10 bases remained unmatched. CDR3 coding DNA: TGTGCCAGCAGCCTACATCCGGGACAGGGAGCCTACGAGCAGTACTTC. Residues: CASSLHPGQGAYEQYF.

The CDR3 here is CASSPVRRNTEAFF. Here the CDR3 DNA reads TGTGCCAGCAGCCCCGTTCGGAGGAACACTGAAGCTTTCTTT. The V call is TRBV9, the J call TRBJ1-1, with D unresolved. V lost 4 bases and J lost 1, with 11 bases in between. Germline loops: CDR1 SGDLS, CDR2 YYNGEE. The CDR3 has 14 amino acids.

This chain joins TRBV2 and TRBJ2-7, with 7 bases identical to TRBD2. V dropped 5 bases and J dropped 3; count of bases not matched to a gene: 10. CDR1 SNHLY and CDR2 FYNNEI come from the germline V gene. This CDR3 has 15 amino acids. The CDR3 DNA follows: TGTGCCAGCAGTAAGAGTAGCGGGCCCAACTACGAGCAGTACTTC. Amino acid sequence: CASSKSSGPNYEQYF.

This clone was seen many times. V is TRBV9 and J is TRBJ1-4; D is undetermined. Trimming left V 0 bases short and J 12 bases short, with 12 bases between. The germline gives CDR1 SGDLS, CDR2 YYNGEE. The length of the CDR3 is 13 residues. The CDR3 coding sequence is TGTGCCAGCAGCGTAGCTCTTTCTACAGAACTGTTTTTT. As protein: CASSVALSTELFF. Based on the CDR3 plus reference TRBV9 and TRBJ1-4, the full variable domain is DSGVTQTPKHLITATGQRVTLRCSPRSGDLSVYWYQQSLDQGLQFLIQYYNGEERAKGNILERFSAQQFPDLHSELNLSSLELGDSALYFCASSVALSTELFFGSGTQLSVL.

A few counts support this clone. The genes are TRBV30 and TRBJ1-5; D is possibly TRBD1 (5 bases). Trimming pared 3 bases from V and 4 bases from J, leaving 7 bases between. The CDR3 contains 12 residues. Germline values: CDR1 GTSNPN, CDR2 SVGIG (reference sequence). CDR3 region: CAWRQENQPQHF. The CDR3 coding sequence is TGTGCCTGGAGACAGGAGAATCAGCCCCAGCATTTT.